These 27 T cell receptor beta chains originate from one sample sequenced in a study of T cells in Graves' hyperthyroidism and ophthalmopathy. Researchers took RNA transcripts and amplified the TCR beta CDR3 regions from them. The HTBI primer set was used in a first-round RT-PCR of the TCR CDR3. Via MiXCR, TCRdb re-called the multiplex PCR reads, giving one row per CDR3 protein. The data contain under 400,000 distinct CDR3 sequences, about 16% of them singletons. Sequencing was done on a sample of blood. The receptors here all came from a woman between 55 and 75 years old with Graves' ophthalmopathy.

This clonotype came up a few times. The chain is built from TRBV19 and TRBJ2-1; TRBD2 aligns across 11 bases. J was trimmed by 8 bases and V by 10 bases; bases with no gene match: 10. The CDR3 length is 14 residues. Germline V lookup: CDR1 LNHDA, CDR2 SQIVND (reference sequence). The CDR3 nucleotides read TGTGCCACCAAGCGACTAGCGGGAAGTGATGAGCAGTTCTTC. This translates into CATKRLAGSDEQFF.

Concerning this clonotype: A much bigger clone sits one base away, suggesting this may be a read error. The chain carries TRBV7-9 and TRBJ2-7, with D unresolved. Trimming cost V 2 bases and J 5 bases, with 13 bases left between them. The CDR3 runs 14 residues. CDR1 is SEHNR and CDR2 is FQNEAQ in the germline V gene (reference sequence). CDR3 in amino acids: CASSLRSPVDEQYF. The CDR3 nucleotides are TGTGCCAGCAGCTTAAGGTCCCCGGTGGACGAGCAGTACTTC.

This clonotype has a handful of counts. The V call is TRBV6-1, the J call TRBJ1-2; a possible D gene is TRBD1 (6 bases). V was shortened by 4 bases and J by 3 bases, with 12 bases between the two germline ends. CDR3 length: 14 residues. Germline V gene sequence: CDR1 MNHNS, CDR2 SASEGT. CDR3 nucleotide sequence: TGTGCCAGCAGTGTGGAGGGGGGCGACTATGGCTACACCTTC. As protein: CASSVEGGDYGYTF.

This clonotype came up a few times. This chain uses TRBV20-1 with TRBJ1-2, with D unresolved. V lost 6 bases to trimming and J lost 8 bases, with 10 bases between them. Germline CDR1 is DFQATT and CDR2 is SNEGSKA (reference sequence). The CDR3 runs 10 residues. CDR3 sequence: CSASSWGYTF. The CDR3 DNA reads TGCAGTGCCAGTAGTTGGGGCTACACCTTC.

This clonotype was counted at least ten times. This chain uses TRBV11-1 with TRBJ2-7; 12 nucleotides align to TRBD2. V was pared by 6 bases and J by 5 bases, with 5 bases of the junction left unmatched. The CDR3 is 14 amino acids. Germline values: CDR1 SGHAT, CDR2 FQDESV (reference sequence). The CDR3 sequence: CASSPGLAGHEQYF. In DNA, the CDR3 is TGTGCCAGCAGTCCGGGACTAGCGGGCCACGAGCAGTACTTC.

This clonotype was seen a few times. This chain joins TRBV9 and TRBJ2-1; TRBD2 agrees at 10 bases. Germline V CDR1 and CDR2: SGDLS, YYNGEE. J lost 7 bases, V lost 0 bases, and 7 bases had no gene match. This CDR3 is 16 amino acids long. The CDR3, as DNA: TGTGCCAGCAGCGTAGTTCTAGCGGGAGATGGGAATGAGCAGTTCTTC. This gives the protein CASSVVLAGDGNEQFF.

In this sample, this clonotype turned up a few times. The chain employs TRBV6-1 and TRBJ2-1, with a possible D match to TRBD1 (6 bases). Germline CDR1 reads MNHNS; CDR2 reads SASEGT. The CDR3 has 16 residues. The V and J ends lost 6 bases and 0 bases respectively, with 15 bases between them. The DNA for the CDR3 is TGTGCCAGCAGCTTAGACAGGACCTTCTCCTACAATGAGCAGTTCTTC. It codes for CASSLDRTFSYNEQFF.

This clonotype has only a few counts. The V and J genes are TRBV5-6 and TRBJ2-5; D perhaps matches TRBD1 (7 bases). The CDR3 length is 16 residues. Germline V gene lookup returns CDR1 SGHDT and CDR2 YYEEEE. With 0 bases removed from V and 1 base from J, the gap between germline ends came to 13 bases. The CDR3 loop reads CASSLDPGGTQETQYF. CDR3 coding DNA: TGTGCCAGCAGCTTGGATCCAGGGGGGACCCAAGAGACCCAGTACTTC.

This clonotype showed up just a few times. DNA of the CDR3: TGTGCCAGCAGCCCAAAGGGGGGGGAAAAACTGTTTTTT. Translated, it gives CASSPKGGEKLFF. V gene TRBV7-3 combines with J gene TRBJ1-4, with D possibly being TRBD1 (6 bases). This CDR3 is 13 amino acids long. CDR1 is SGHTA and CDR2 is FQGTGA in the germline V gene. V lost 5 bases, J lost 8 bases, and 12 bases lay in between.

This clonotype was seen ten or more times. CDR3 nucleotides: TGTGCCAGCAGCTTTTCGGGACAGGTGTACTACGAGCAGTACTTC. Protein product: CASSFSGQVYYEQYF. V usage is TRBV11-2 and J usage is TRBJ2-7; 8 nucleotides align to TRBD1. This CDR3 is 15 amino acids long. Per germline, CDR1 SGHAT and CDR2 FQNNGV. Losses at the gene ends were 3 bases for V and 3 bases for J; bases not matched to a gene: 7.

This clonotype was picked up many times. In DNA form, the CDR3 reads TGTGCCAGCAGCCGAGCGGGAGGGTTTCGGGACGAGCAGTACTTC. This codes for CASSRAGGFRDEQYF. The J gene is TRBJ2-7, the V gene TRBV7-3; 10 bases fit TRBD2. Trimming removed 5 bases from V and 5 bases from J; junction bases left unmatched: 9. CDR1 is SGHTA and CDR2 is FQGTGA in the germline V gene. There are 15 residues in the CDR3.

The chain carries TRBV4-1 and TRBJ2-5; 8 nucleotides align to TRBD2. Germline trimming cut 3 bases from V and 1 base from J; bases unmatched to any gene: 7. The CDR3 runs 16 residues. Germline CDR1 and CDR2: MGHRA and YSYEKL. The CDR3 sequence is CASSHALTSGQETQYF. CDR3 nucleotide sequence: TGCGCCAGCAGCCACGCCCTTACTAGCGGCCAAGAGACCCAGTACTTC.

This clonotype was recorded at least ten times. This CDR3 reads CSARGDATQPQHF. The CDR3, as DNA: TGCAGTGCTAGAGGGGATGCCACTCAGCCCCAGCATTTT. The V call is TRBV20-1, the J call TRBJ1-5; no clear D gene. CDR1 DFQATT and CDR2 SNEGSKA come from the germline V gene (reference sequence). The CDR3 is made up of 13 amino acids. Deletions cut 1 base from V and 6 bases from J, with 10 bases between.

This rearrangement joins TRBV5-1 to TRBJ2-5; D not resolved. CDR1 and CDR2 from the germline V gene are SGHRS and YFSETQ. The CDR3 is 15 residues long. V was pared by 0 bases and J by 2 bases, with 11 bases between. The CDR3 spells CASSLVVTQQETQYF. The CDR3 nucleotides are TGCGCCAGCAGCTTGGTCGTTACCCAACAAGAGACCCAGTACTTC.

This chain links TRBV5-1 with TRBJ2-3, with D possibly being TRBD1 (6 bases). Trimming removed 4 bases at V and 4 bases at J, with 13 bases between. This CDR3 has 14 residues. Germline V lookup: CDR1 SGHRS, CDR2 YFSETQ. CDR3: CASSKHREPDTQYF. DNA for the CDR3: TGCGCCAGCAGCAAACACAGGGAGCCAGATACGCAGTATTTT. The full variable domain, its missing parts supplied by reference TRBV5-1 and TRBJ2-3, is KAGVTQTPRYLIKTRGQQVTLSCSPISGHRSVSWYQQTPGQGLQFLFEYFSETQRNKGNFPGRFSGRQFSNSRSEMNVSTLELGDSALYLCASSKHREPDTQYFGPGTRLTVL.

The rearrangement uses TRBV20-1 and TRBJ2-7; the D gene could be TRBD1 or TRBD2 (5 bases each). V lost 6 bases to trimming and J lost 6 bases, with 21 bases between them. This CDR3 has 14 amino acids. The V gene's germline CDR1 is DFQATT and CDR2 SNEGSKA (reference sequence). In DNA, the CDR3 is TGCAGTGCATCGGGGCTCTCTCCTCAGACCGAGCAGTACTTC. Protein: CSASGLSPQTEQYF.

This clonotype was seen only a few times. The genes are TRBV6-1 and TRBJ1-5; D is uncertain. Germline V gene data show CDR1 as MNHNS and CDR2 as SASEGT. The germline V and J ends were trimmed by 4 bases and 7 bases, with 17 bases remaining between them. This CDR3 comprises 15 residues. CDR3 DNA: TGTGCCAGCAGTGCTCCGGGTCGCCCGGGACAGCCCCAGCATTTT. As protein: CASSAPGRPGQPQHF.

This clonotype occurred many times. V and J are TRBV20-1 and TRBJ2-5; D is perhaps TRBD1 (5 bases). This CDR3 is 15 amino acids long. The germline V and J ends were trimmed by 0 bases and 0 bases, with 11 bases remaining between them. The germline V gene has CDR1 DFQATT and CDR2 SNEGSKA (reference sequence). The CDR3 nucleotides read TGCAGTGCTAGAGATCAGGCAGGGTACCAAGAGACCCAGTACTTC. The encoded protein is CSARDQAGYQETQYF.

V and J are TRBV27 and TRBJ2-2, with D maybe TRBD2 (7 bases). Trimming took off 7 bases at V and 6 bases at J, with 12 bases between the two ends. The CDR3 contains 13 residues. Germline CDR1 and CDR2: MNHEY and SMNVEV (reference sequence). The CDR3 spells CASKLGGAGELFF. CDR3 in DNA: TGTGCCAGCAAATTAGGGGGGGCCGGGGAGCTGTTTTTT.

This clonotype was detected only a few times. The V call is TRBV7-2, the J call TRBJ2-7; TRBD2 matches 7 bases. The CDR3 runs 14 residues. CDR1 is SGHTA and CDR2 is FQGNSA in the germline V gene. V shed 0 bases and J 7 bases; nucleotides not matched to a gene: 6. CDR3 nucleotide sequence: TGTGCCAGCAGCTTAGCGGGCGGGAGTACGGAGCAGTACTTC. It translates to CASSLAGGSTEQYF.

This clonotype was seen many times. The genes are TRBV7-9 and TRBJ2-3; TRBD2 might be the D (5 bases). CDR1 and CDR2 from the germline V gene are SEHNR and FQNEAQ (reference sequence). V lost 5 bases and J 2 bases, leaving 14 bases between the germline ends. CDR3 length: 15 amino acids. The CDR3 loop is CASSTSGPFTDTQYF. CDR3 DNA: TGTGCCAGCAGCACCAGCGGACCCTTCACAGATACGCAGTATTTT.

This clonotype was seen at least ten times. This chain connects TRBV20-1 to TRBJ2-7; D may correspond to TRBD1 or TRBD2 (5 bases each). Germline V gene sequence: CDR1 DFQATT, CDR2 SNEGSKA (reference sequence). The CDR3 sequence is 13 residues long. The ends were cut back, 5 bases at V and 2 bases at J, with 13 bases in the middle. For the CDR3, the DNA is TGCAGTGCTGGACGGGACGCAACCTACGAGCAGTACTTC. This translates into CSAGRDATYEQYF.

This clonotype was detected a few times. The chain uses TRBV5-1 and TRBJ1-6; possible D gene TRBD1, 5 bases. V was clipped by 7 bases and J by 7 bases, with 12 bases between them. This CDR3 contains 13 residues. Germline-derived CDR1 and CDR2 are SGHRS and YFSETQ. The CDR3 loop reads CASQGDRNSPLHF. The CDR3 coding sequence is TGCGCCAGCCAAGGGGACCGAAATTCACCCCTCCACTTT.

The chain links TRBV27 to TRBJ2-2; possible D gene TRBD2, 6 bases. Looked up from germline, CDR1 is MNHEY and CDR2 is SMNVEV (reference sequence). Trimming left V 4 bases short and J 8 bases short, with 11 bases between. The CDR3 contains 13 residues. CDR3 protein: CASSSGSRGELFF. The DNA for the CDR3 is TGTGCCAGCAGTTCCGGGAGCCGGGGGGAGCTGTTTTTT.

This clonotype was found a few times. Here the CDR3 reads CASSNAGNQPQHF. The CDR3 DNA reads as TGTGCCAGCAGCAACGCGGGGAATCAGCCCCAGCATTTT. The gene calls are TRBV28 and TRBJ1-5, with D uncertain. Trimming shortened V by 6 bases and J by 4 bases, and 10 bases separated the two germline ends. CDR1 and CDR2 from the germline V gene are MDHEN and SYDVKM. CDR3 length: 13 residues.

This clonotype was recorded many times. The CDR3 loop reads CASSRTPDSNQPQHF. DNA for the CDR3: TGTGCCAGCAGTCGGACGCCTGATAGCAATCAGCCCCAGCATTTT. The rearrangement joins TRBV28 to TRBJ1-5; D is undetermined. The CDR3 loop spans 15 amino acids. CDR1 is MDHEN and CDR2 is SYDVKM in the germline V gene. The ends were cut back, 5 bases at V and 0 bases at J, with 11 bases in the middle.

This clonotype was recorded at least ten times. The chain employs TRBV10-2 and TRBJ2-7, with D tentatively TRBD1 (5 bases). This CDR3 contains 13 residues. V lost 3 bases to trimming and J lost 7 bases, with 13 bases between them. Per germline, CDR1 WSHSY and CDR2 SAAADI. The CDR3 DNA follows: TGCGCCAGCAGTGATTCCAGGGTGGGGGAGCAGTACTTC. This encodes CASSDSRVGEQYF.